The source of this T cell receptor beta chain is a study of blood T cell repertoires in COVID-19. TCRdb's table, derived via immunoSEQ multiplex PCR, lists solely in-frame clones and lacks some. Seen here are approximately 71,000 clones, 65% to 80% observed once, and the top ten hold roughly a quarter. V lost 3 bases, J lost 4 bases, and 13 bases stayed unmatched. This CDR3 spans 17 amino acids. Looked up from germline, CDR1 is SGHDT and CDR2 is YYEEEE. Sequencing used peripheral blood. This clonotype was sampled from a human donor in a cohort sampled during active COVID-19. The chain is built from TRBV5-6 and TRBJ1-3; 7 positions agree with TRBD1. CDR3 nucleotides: TGTGCCAGCAGCTCAAGCCTTCTGACAGGGCCAGGAAACACCATATATTTT. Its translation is CASSSSLLTGPGNTIYF.